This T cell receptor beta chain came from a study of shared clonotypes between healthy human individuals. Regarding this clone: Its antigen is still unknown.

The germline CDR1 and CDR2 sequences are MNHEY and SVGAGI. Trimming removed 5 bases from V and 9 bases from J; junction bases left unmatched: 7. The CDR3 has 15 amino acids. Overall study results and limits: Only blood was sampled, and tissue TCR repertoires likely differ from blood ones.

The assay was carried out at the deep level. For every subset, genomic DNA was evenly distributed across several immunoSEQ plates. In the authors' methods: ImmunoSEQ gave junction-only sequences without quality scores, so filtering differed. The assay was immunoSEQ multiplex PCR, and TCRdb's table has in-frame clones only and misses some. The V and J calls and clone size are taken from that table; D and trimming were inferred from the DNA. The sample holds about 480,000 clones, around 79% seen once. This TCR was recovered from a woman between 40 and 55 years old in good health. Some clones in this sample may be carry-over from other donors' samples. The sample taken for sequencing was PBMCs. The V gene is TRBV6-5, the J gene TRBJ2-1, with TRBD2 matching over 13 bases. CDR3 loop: CASSKGLAGVFEQFF. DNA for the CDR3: TGTGCCAGCAGTAAAGGACTAGCGGGAGTGTTTGAGCAGTTCTTC.